A single sample is the source of the 24 T cell receptor beta chains below, sequenced in a study of lymphopenia after photon versus proton radiotherapy. The table came from immunoSEQ multiplex PCR; TCRdb's copy has only in-frame clones and leaves some out. The table has 150,000 or so clones, about nine tenths seen once; the top ten hold approximately 4.7%. Sequencing was performed on peripheral blood, taken from a patient treated with photon-based radiotherapy. The receptors come from a man in his fifties or sixties with gastric cancer.

J is TRBJ1-1 and V is TRBV18; D is unclear. This CDR3 comprises 13 residues. Germline values: CDR1 KGHSH, CDR2 LQKENI. The V end was cut by 4 bases, the J end by 8 bases, with 14 bases between. The CDR3 spells CASSQSSTAEAFF. The CDR3 DNA sequence: TGTGCCAGCTCACAATCAAGTACAGCGGAAGCTTTCTTT.

This rearrangement joins TRBV6-6 to TRBJ2-7; 8 bases fit TRBD1. Germline V lookup: CDR1 MNHNY, CDR2 SVGAGI (reference sequence). The CDR3 runs 13 residues. The junction had 5 bases not matched to a gene; V was cut back by 6 bases and J by 4 bases. In DNA, the CDR3 is TGTGCCAGCAGCCCGGACAGGGTTTACGAGCAGTACTTC. Its translation: CASSPDRVYEQYF.

The chain combines TRBV7-9 with TRBJ1-4; the match to TRBD1 covers 10 bases. CDR1 is SEHNR and CDR2 is FQNEAQ in the germline V gene (reference sequence). The CDR3 extends over 14 amino acids. Trimming cost V 5 bases and J 8 bases; bases outside gene matches: 5. CDR3 residues: CASSTWDRGEKLFF. The CDR3 DNA follows: TGTGCCAGCAGCACCTGGGACAGGGGCGAAAAACTGTTTTTT.

V and J are TRBV11-2 and TRBJ2-2; 10 nucleotides match TRBD2. Germline-derived CDR1 and CDR2 are SGHAT and FQNNGV. This CDR3 has 15 residues. V lost 5 bases, J lost 6 bases, and 6 bases stayed unmatched. The CDR3 region is CASSQVAGGPGELFF. CDR3 nucleotides: TGTGCCAGCAGCCAAGTAGCGGGAGGACCCGGGGAGCTGTTTTTT. The variable domain in full, completed from reference TRBV11-2 and TRBJ2-2, reads EAGVAQSPRYKIIEKRQSVAFWCNPISGHATLYWYQQILGQGPKLLIQFQNNGVVDDSQLPKDRFSAERLKGVDSTLKIQPAKLEDSAVYLCASSQVAGGPGELFFGEGSRLTVL.

V and J are TRBV7-9 and TRBJ1-1, with 7 bases that match TRBD1. Germline CDR1 SEHNR, CDR2 FQNEAQ (reference sequence). After removal of 1 base from V and 2 bases from J, the junction contained 4 bases not matched to a gene. CDR3 length: 15 amino acids. The CDR3 region is CASSLDGTENTEAFF. The DNA for the CDR3 is TGTGCCAGCAGCTTAGACGGGACAGAAAACACTGAAGCTTTCTTT.

The chain carries TRBV5-1 and TRBJ1-1, with TRBD1 as a possible D gene (5 bases). Germline V gene lookup returns CDR1 SGHRS and CDR2 YFSETQ. The CDR3 has 16 amino acids. V gave up 1 base and J gave up 7 bases, with 20 bases separating them. This CDR3 reads CASSLSGQSTGSEAFF. In DNA, the CDR3 is TGCGCCAGCAGCTTGTCGGGGCAGAGCACGGGCAGTGAAGCTTTCTTT.

J is TRBJ2-7 and V is TRBV18, with 8 bases that match TRBD2. CDR1 and CDR2 from the germline V gene are KGHSH and LQKENI. V lost 3 bases and J lost 4; bases outside the gene matches: 2. The CDR3 totals 13 residues. The CDR3 DNA reads TGTGCCAGCTCACCGGGACTAGAATACGAGCAGTACTTC. Amino acids: CASSPGLEYEQYF. Looking up the rest from reference TRBV18 and TRBJ2-7 gives the full variable domain: NAGVMQNPRHLVRRRGQEARLRCSPMKGHSHVYWYRQLPEEGLKFMVYLQKENIIDESGMPKERFSAEFPKEGPSILRIQQVVRGDSAAYFCASSPGLEYEQYFGPGTRLTVT.

This sequence joins TRBV6-5 and TRBJ1-2, with D possibly matching TRBD1 (6 bases). Germline V CDR1 and CDR2: MNHEY, SVGAGI. The CDR3 is 12 residues long. V lost 6 bases to trimming and J lost 2 bases, with 7 bases between them. The chain's CDR3 is CASRQGNYGYTF. The CDR3 DNA follows: TGTGCCAGCAGGCAGGGGAACTATGGCTACACCTTC.

The chain employs TRBV29-1 and TRBJ1-1; TRBD1 aligns across 7 bases. CDR1 is SQVTM and CDR2 is ANQGSEA in the germline V gene. V dropped 3 bases and J dropped 2; count of bases not matched to a gene: 18. The length of the CDR3 is 18 residues. CDR3 DNA sequence: TGCAGCGTTGACCTAATTCACCGGGACAGACTTCCAAACACTGAAGCTTTCTTT. Amino acids: CSVDLIHRDRLPNTEAFF.

The rearrangement links TRBV18 to TRBJ1-5, with no clear D. Germline V gives CDR1 KGHSH, CDR2 LQKENI. V gave up 4 bases and J gave up 7 bases, with 11 bases separating them. There are 13 residues in the CDR3. The CDR3 coding sequence is TGTGCCAGCTCACAACTTAAAGACCAGCCCCAGCATTTT. Residues: CASSQLKDQPQHF.

The rearrangement joins TRBV5-6 to TRBJ2-2; TRBD1 agrees at 9 bases. The CDR3 runs 16 residues. Germline V CDR1 and CDR2: SGHDT, YYEEEE. Unmatched junction bases numbered 4, after V lost 4 bases and J lost 0 bases. The DNA for the CDR3 is TGTGCCAGCAGCCCGGGACAGGGCGCGAACACCGGGGAGCTGTTTTTT. Translation gives CASSPGQGANTGELFF.

This clone occurred a few times. V is TRBV11-1 and J is TRBJ1-2; 7 bases fit TRBD1. The germline V gene encodes CDR1 SGHAT and CDR2 FQDESV (reference sequence). This CDR3 region has 11 residues. Trimming cost V 5 bases and J 7 bases; bases outside gene matches: 1. For the CDR3, the DNA is TGTGCCAGCAGCCACAGGGGTGGCTACACCTTC. Translated: CASSHRGGYTF. The full variable domain, its missing parts supplied by reference TRBV11-1 and TRBJ1-2, is EAEVAQSPRYKITEKSQAVAFWCDPISGHATLYWYRQILGQGPELLVQFQDESVVDDSQLPKDRFSAERLKGVDSTLKIQPAELGDSAMYLCASSHRGGYTFGSGTRLTVV.

The V call is TRBV2, the J call TRBJ2-1; 7 bases are shared with TRBD2. The length of the CDR3 is 12 residues. In germline, CDR1 is SNHLY, CDR2 FYNNEI. With V trimmed by 7 bases and J by 9 bases, 6 bases remained unmatched. Written as DNA, the CDR3 is TGTGCCAGCACCGGGGGGAAGAGTGAGCAGTTCTTC. This encodes CASTGGKSEQFF.

The chain has TRBV4-1 and TRBJ2-6; D gene uncertain. The germline V gene encodes CDR1 MGHRA and CDR2 YSYEKL. Trimming stripped 3 bases from V and 1 base from J, with 10 bases between. The CDR3 is made up of 16 amino acids. The CDR3, as DNA: TGCGCCAGCAGCCAGCCTACAACGTCTGGGGCCAACGTCCTGACTTTC. This translates into CASSQPTTSGANVLTF.

For the CDR3, the DNA is TGTGCCAGCAGCCCTAGCGGGAGGAACACCGGGGAGCTGTTTTTT. Protein product: CASSPSGRNTGELFF. This chain joins TRBV6-6 and TRBJ2-2; 10 bases fit TRBD2. From germline, CDR1 is MNHNY and CDR2 SVGAGI (reference sequence). V lost 6 bases to trimming and J lost 1 base; unmatched junction nucleotides: 2. There are 15 residues in the CDR3.

The rearrangement uses TRBV6-5 and TRBJ2-7; TRBD2 agrees at 7 bases. Losses at the gene ends were 6 bases for V and 3 bases for J; bases not matched to a gene: 5. The CDR3 length is 13 residues. CDR1 and CDR2 from the germline V gene are MNHEY and SVGAGI. CDR3 region: CASSSGLLYEQYF. DNA of the CDR3: TGTGCCAGCAGCTCGGGACTACTCTACGAGCAGTACTTC.

This clone was detected only a few times. This chain links TRBV5-1 with TRBJ2-2; TRBD2 might be the D (6 bases). Trimming took off 4 bases at V and 4 bases at J, with 17 bases between the two ends. The CDR3 extends over 16 amino acids. The germline V gene has CDR1 SGHRS and CDR2 YFSETQ. CDR3 sequence reads: CASSPPGGSITGELFF. CDR3 coding DNA: TGCGCCAGCAGCCCGCCCGGAGGGAGTATCACCGGGGAGCTGTTTTTT.

The rearrangement joins TRBV28 to TRBJ1-1; D is ambiguous. The germline CDR1 and CDR2 sequences are MDHEN and SYDVKM. The V end lost 6 bases, the J end lost 2 bases, and 4 bases lay between the germline ends. The CDR3 has 11 amino acids. The CDR3, as DNA: TGTGCCAGCAGACTTAACACTGAAGCTTTCTTT. It is translated as CASRLNTEAFF.

This chain connects TRBV7-2 to TRBJ1-5; D unresolved. V was clipped by 5 bases and J by 3 bases, with 11 bases between them. Germline V gene sequence: CDR1 SGHTA, CDR2 FQGNSA. The CDR3 is 14 residues long. The CDR3 reads CASSPDTSNQPQHF. For the CDR3, the DNA is TGTGCCAGCAGCCCAGACACCTCCAATCAGCCCCAGCATTTT.

The rearrangement uses TRBV5-1 and TRBJ2-3, with D uncertain. CDR1 and CDR2 (germline): SGHRS, YFSETQ. V was shortened by 2 bases and J by 4 bases, with 8 bases between the two germline ends. The CDR3 is made up of 13 amino acids. The CDR3 region is CASSFYRADTQYF. The CDR3 bases are TGCGCCAGCAGCTTCTACAGAGCAGATACGCAGTATTTT. Full variable domain (rest looked up from reference TRBV5-1 and TRBJ2-3): KAGVTQTPRYLIKTRGQQVTLSCSPISGHRSVSWYQQTPGQGLQFLFEYFSETQRNKGNFPGRFSGRQFSNSRSEMNVSTLELGDSALYLCASSFYRADTQYFGPGTRLTVL.

This clone came up a few times. The genes are TRBV7-2 and TRBJ2-2; D gene unclear. Trimming removed 2 bases from V and 3 bases from J, with 10 bases in between. The CDR3 has 15 amino acids. The germline gives CDR1 SGHTA, CDR2 FQGNSA. The CDR3 region has the DNA TGTGCCAGCAGCTTAAAGTTTTTGGACACCGGGGAGCTGTTTTTT. As protein: CASSLKFLDTGELFF.

The chain carries TRBV2 and TRBJ2-3; tentatively, D is TRBD1 (5 bases). With 7 bases removed from V and 4 bases from J, the gap between germline ends came to 12 bases. The germline V gene has CDR1 SNHLY and CDR2 FYNNEI. This CDR3 has 13 residues. The CDR3 nucleotides are TGTGCCAGCATTTCTGGCAGGGCAGATACGCAGTATTTT. Translated: CASISGRADTQYF.

This clone was seen a handful of times. The rearrangement links TRBV28 to TRBJ1-5, with D maybe TRBD1 (5 bases). This CDR3 spans 16 amino acids. The germline V and J ends were trimmed by 3 bases and 6 bases, with 18 bases remaining between them. Germline V gene sequence: CDR1 MDHEN, CDR2 SYDVKM. The CDR3 DNA follows: TGTGCCAGCAGTTTTTCCCTCCTACAGGTTGGTCAGCCCCAGCATTTT. Its translation is CASSFSLLQVGQPQHF. Full variable domain (remainder filled in from reference TRBV28 and TRBJ1-5): DVKVTQSSRYLVKRTGEKVFLECVQDMDHENMFWYRQDPGLGLRLIYFSYDVKMKEKGDIPEGYSVSREKKERFSLILESASTNQTSMYLCASSFSLLQVGQPQHFGDGTRLSIL.

The chain employs TRBV10-3 and TRBJ2-1; 8 nucleotides align to TRBD2. Germline CDR1 ENHRY, CDR2 SYGVKD. This CDR3 spans 14 amino acids. Germline trimming cut 3 bases from V and 7 bases from J; bases unmatched to any gene: 5. CDR3 DNA: TGTGCCATCAGTGACCGGACTAGCCGAAATGAGCAGTTCTTC. It yields the protein CAISDRTSRNEQFF.